This T cell receptor beta chain derives from a study of T cell repertoires in cytomegalovirus infection. For the study at large: Researchers turned to recently identified HLA-C-restricted CMV epitopes as well as well-studied HLA-B-restricted ones. From public TCR beta signatures came an indication of both CMV infection and matching HLA type. Study observations and caveats: Across the ex vivo response, the dominant clonotypes were HLA-C-restricted CMV-specific TCR beta clonotypes. Totalled public TCR beta family frequency picked out people who carried CMV plus the relevant HLA.

MiXCR, run by TCRdb on the reads, gives a single entry per CDR3 protein. Here the sample spans some 270,000 distinct CDR3 sequences, about 20% being singletons. The CDR3 length is 14 residues. CDR1 SGHVS and CDR2 FNYEAQ come from the germline V gene. With 5 bases removed from V and 5 bases from J, the gap between germline ends came to 13 bases. This clonotype has a count of ten or more. What it binds is unknown. The clonotype was recovered from a human donor in good health (CMV status not recorded). Some clones in this sample may be carry-over from other donors' samples. The sample here was cultured PBMCs, taken from culture after CMV antigen stimulation. The chain couples TRBV7-6 to TRBJ1-3, with unresolved D. For the CDR3, the DNA is TGTGCCAGCAGCCCTCCCGAGACGAGAAACACCATATATTTT. Translating it yields CASSPPETRNTIYF. Complete variable domain (other parts from reference TRBV7-6 and TRBJ1-3): GAGVSQSPRYKVTKRGQDVALRCDPISGHVSLYWYRQALGQGPEFLTYFNYEAQQDKSGLPNDRFSAERPEGSISTLTIQRTEQRDSAMYRCASSPPETRNTIYFGEGSWLTVV.